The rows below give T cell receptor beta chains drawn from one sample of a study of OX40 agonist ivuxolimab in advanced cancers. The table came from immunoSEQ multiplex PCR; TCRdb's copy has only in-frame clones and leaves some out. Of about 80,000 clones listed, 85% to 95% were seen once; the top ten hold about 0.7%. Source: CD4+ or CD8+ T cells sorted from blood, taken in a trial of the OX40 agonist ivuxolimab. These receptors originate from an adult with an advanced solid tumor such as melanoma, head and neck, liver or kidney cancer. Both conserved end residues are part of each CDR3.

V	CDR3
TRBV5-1	CASSPGTGSNQPQHF
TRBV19	CASSLTGLVREKLFF
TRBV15	CATSGDRGSRTQYF
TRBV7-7	CASRTDSGAGELFF
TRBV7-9	CASRSTGELFF
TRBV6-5	CASKNRRDSNQPQHF
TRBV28	CASSPSGSSYEQYF
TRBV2	CAISRGSNQPQHF
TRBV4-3	CASSQAGAQETQYF
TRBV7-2	CTSGPGQGQVYTF
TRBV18	CASSPSAGANVLTF
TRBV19	CASSIYRSSGNTIYF
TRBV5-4	CASSLGPRYNEQFF
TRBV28	CASRQGTRNQPQHF